The 14 T cell receptor beta chains in this list originate from one sample, sequenced in a study of vaccination effects on CD4 cells after COVID-19. Before sequencing, viral peptide pools were used by the ViraFEST assay to expand antigen-specific CD4+ T cells. At the end of around eleven days of culture, CD4+ T cells were isolated. Of the BNT162b2 and mRNA-1273 vaccines, participants received two doses of one or the other. Using immunoSEQ multiplex PCR, the repertoire was profiled, and TCRdb retains in-frame clones only, with some absent. The table records about 48,000 clones, under 85% of them present only once. No antigen has been identified for these receptors. This material consisted of CD4+ T cells from PBMCs cultured with HCoV-OC43 spike peptides, taken after COVID-19 vaccination. The subset was: HCoV-OC43 spike overlapping peptide pool stimulation. The receptors stem from a human donor who received a COVID-19 vaccine.

V and J are TRBV19 and TRBJ1-1; D is perhaps TRBD1 (6 bases). Germline V gene lookup returns CDR1 LNHDA and CDR2 SQIVND (reference sequence). The V gene lost 8 bases and the J gene lost 0 bases, with 19 bases spanning the gap. This CDR3 has 16 residues. CDR3 sequence (DNA): TGTGCCAGTGGGAGTAGTTGGGGACACATGAACACTGAAGCTTTCTTT. Protein sequence: CASGSSWGHMNTEAFF.

This clone was seen repeatedly, ten times or more. J is TRBJ2-1 and V is TRBV5-1; TRBD2 aligns across 8 bases. The germline V gene has CDR1 SGHRS and CDR2 YFSETQ. The CDR3 consists of 15 residues. Losses at the gene ends were 1 base for V and 9 bases for J; bases not matched to a gene: 9. The CDR3 region has the DNA TGCGCCAGCAGCTTGCGCAGCGGGAGTGGCGGTGAGCAGTTCTTC. It translates to CASSLRSGSGGEQFF.

V usage is TRBV7-8 and J usage is TRBJ1-4, with D tentatively TRBD1 (6 bases). V shed 3 bases and J shed 6 bases, with 17 bases lying between them. Germline-derived CDR1 and CDR2 are SGHVS and FQNEAQ. CDR3 length equals 16 residues. The CDR3 nucleotides are TGTGCCAGCAGCTTCGACTTTGGGGGGCGCGATGAAAAACTGTTTTTT. The encoded protein is CASSFDFGGRDEKLFF.

The CDR3 loop is CSAGRAYEQYF. CDR3 coding DNA: TGCAGTGCTGGCAGGGCCTACGAGCAGTACTTC. The rearrangement joins TRBV20-1 to TRBJ2-7, with a weak D call TRBD1 (5 bases). This CDR3 is built from 11 residues. V shed 5 bases and J shed 2 bases, with 7 bases lying between them. Germline values: CDR1 DFQATT, CDR2 SNEGSKA (reference sequence).

On this clone: The sample contains more than one DNA sequence encoding this CDR3. This chain connects TRBV11-2 to TRBJ2-5; TRBD1 aligns across 8 bases. The V gene's germline CDR1 is SGHAT and CDR2 FQNNGV. This CDR3 is built from 13 residues. Trimming at V came to 5 bases and at J to 5 bases, leaving 4 bases not matched to a gene. CDR3: CASSTTGGETQYF. In DNA, the CDR3 is TGTGCCAGCAGCACCACAGGGGGTGAGACCCAGTACTTC.

The rearrangement links TRBV4-2 to TRBJ2-2, with 7 bases matching TRBD2. Germline values: CDR1 LGHNA, CDR2 YNFKEQ. This CDR3 has 14 residues. V shed 8 bases and J 5 bases; nucleotides not matched to a gene: 8. The CDR3 region is CASAGGDYTGELFF. In nucleotides, the CDR3 is TGTGCCAGCGCTGGGGGGGACTATACCGGGGAGCTGTTTTTT.

The rearrangement links TRBV9 to TRBJ2-1; 10 nucleotides agree with TRBD2. The CDR3 spans 15 residues. From germline, CDR1 is SGDLS and CDR2 YYNGEE. The ends lost 0 bases at V and 6 bases at J; junction bases unmatched: 3. CDR3 amino acids: CASSVASGSSNEQFF. For the CDR3, the DNA is TGTGCCAGCAGCGTAGCTAGCGGGAGTTCCAATGAGCAGTTCTTC.

The chain uses TRBV3-1 (or the pseudogene TRBV3-2) and TRBJ1-1; 8 bases are a match to TRBD1. The junction had 5 bases not matched to a gene; V was cut back by 5 bases and J by 6 bases. Germline V lookup: CDR1 LGHDT, CDR2 YNNKEL (reference sequence). The length of the CDR3 is 13 residues. The CDR3 region is CASSGTGGSEAFF. CDR3 nucleotides: TGTGCCAGCAGCGGAACAGGGGGTTCTGAAGCTTTCTTT.

The chain is built from TRBV7-6 and TRBJ2-7; 14 positions agree with TRBD2. The V gene end was trimmed by 3 bases and the J gene end by 6 bases; junction bases not matched to a gene: 10. The CDR3 is 17 residues long. CDR1 and CDR2 (germline): SGHVS, FNYEAQ. The CDR3 DNA sequence: TGTGCCAGCAGCTTCACCGGACTAGCGGGAGGTCGTGGCGAGCAGTACTTC. Translated: CASSFTGLAGGRGEQYF.

The chain has TRBV23-1 and TRBJ1-4, with D hard to call. TRBV23-1 carries the ORF label, with uncertain function. This CDR3 region has 17 residues. V dropped 2 bases and J dropped 0 bases, with 13 bases sitting between them. The CDR3: CASSQKGGYATNEKLFF. The CDR3 region has the DNA TGCGCCAGCAGTCAAAAGGGAGGGTATGCAACTAATGAAAAACTGTTTTTT.

The rearrangement uses TRBV5-1 and TRBJ2-5, with D uncertain. Germline V gene sequence: CDR1 SGHRS, CDR2 YFSETQ. V lost 4 bases and J lost 7, with 17 bases in between. The CDR3 spans 14 residues. The CDR3 sequence is CASSGVAPLGTQYF. The CDR3 DNA is TGCGCCAGCAGCGGGGTCGCACCCTTGGGGACCCAGTACTTC.

In its sample, this clone was seen once. The chain has TRBV7-9 and TRBJ2-1; D is unclear. Trimming cost V 1 base and J 8 bases, with 12 bases left between them. Per germline, CDR1 SEHNR and CDR2 FQNEAQ (reference sequence). The CDR3 loop spans 14 amino acids. The CDR3 spells CASSLDLPPHEQFF. CDR3 nucleotides: TGTGCCAGCAGCTTAGACCTCCCGCCCCATGAGCAGTTCTTC.

This chain links TRBV7-6 with TRBJ2-1; 8 bases are shared with TRBD1. This CDR3 has 16 residues. Germline values: CDR1 SGHVS, CDR2 FNYEAQ. After removal of 3 bases from V and 6 bases from J, the junction contained 10 bases not matched to a gene. The CDR3 is CASSFPTGGRSNEQFF. The CDR3 DNA reads TGTGCCAGCAGCTTCCCAACAGGGGGGCGCAGCAATGAGCAGTTCTTC. Looking up the rest from reference TRBV7-6 and TRBJ2-1 gives the full variable domain: GAGVSQSPRYKVTKRGQDVALRCDPISGHVSLYWYRQALGQGPEFLTYFNYEAQQDKSGLPNDRFSAERPEGSISTLTIQRTEQRDSAMYRCASSFPTGGRSNEQFFGPGTRLTVL.

The chain has TRBV5-5 and TRBJ1-2; TRBD1 matches 8 bases. J was trimmed by 4 bases and V by 2 bases; bases with no gene match: 19. The CDR3 runs 19 residues. Per germline, CDR1 SGHKS and CDR2 YYEKEE (reference sequence). CDR3 amino acids: CASSFRQGLQLPEFYGYTF. The CDR3 DNA reads as TGTGCCAGCAGCTTCAGACAGGGGCTGCAGCTTCCCGAGTTCTATGGCTACACCTTC. The full variable domain, in which reference TRBV5-5 and TRBJ1-2 provide the parts outside the CDR3, is DAGVTQSPTHLIKTRGQQVTLRCSPISGHKSVSWYQQVLGQGPQFIFQYYEKEERGRGNFPDRFSARQFPNYSSELNVNALLLGDSALYLCASSFRQGLQLPEFYGYTFGSGTRLTVV.